This T cell receptor (beta chain) appears in the sequencing data of a study of a mutant IDH1 vaccine in newly diagnosed glioma. This CDR3 is built from 17 residues. Germline V CDR1 and CDR2: SGHKS, YYEKEE (reference sequence). Trimming stripped 4 bases from V and 7 bases from J, with 21 bases between. A word on this clone: Its antigen is not identified.

The time point denotes: week 11, during vaccination. Doses consisted of 300 ug of mutant IDH1 20-mer peptide each, paired with topical imiquimod. Repertoires were generated with immunoSEQ multiplex PCR, while TCRdb's copy carries only in-frame clones and drops some. The sample shows around 25,000 clones, about three quarters of them seen only once. The V gene is TRBV5-5, the J gene TRBJ1-6, with D possibly being TRBD1 (5 bases). The starting material was peripheral blood mononuclear cells (PBMCs), obtained from a glioma patient whose treatment included an IDH1 peptide vaccine. This sequence was found in a man aged 18 to 29 with glioma. Some clones in this sample may be carry-over from other donors' samples. The CDR3 nucleotides are TGTGCCAGCAGCCCACAGCTCGTGTCAGGGAGGAATTCACCCCTCCACTTT. This encodes CASSPQLVSGRNSPLHF. Full variable domain (outside the CDR3, taken from reference TRBV5-5 and TRBJ1-6): DAGVTQSPTHLIKTRGQQVTLRCSPISGHKSVSWYQQVLGQGPQFIFQYYEKEERGRGNFPDRFSARQFPNYSSELNVNALLLGDSALYLCASSPQLVSGRNSPLHFGNGTRLTVT.